What follows are 3 T cell receptor beta chains derived from one specimen sequenced in a study of blood T cell repertoires in COVID-19 (dated by TCRdb to about 2020). Preparation of the library involved the immunoSEQ multiplex PCR assay. TCRdb provides this immuneACCESS table in a form limited to in-frame rearrangements. Some clones are lacking; in checked studies, under half of them reflect an unresolved V gene, and why the rest are absent is not known. This sample is represented by roughly 120,000 clones; roughly three quarters of them were singletons. The ten largest clones represent approximately 7.9% of the sample. The sample consisted of peripheral blood. These receptors were taken from a human donor in a cohort sampled during active COVID-19.

Here the CDR3 reads CASSPTGSYEQYF. CDR3 DNA: TGTGCCAGCAGCCCGACGGGCTCCTACGAGCAGTACTTC. J is TRBJ2-7 and V is TRBV7-9; D remains unclear. V shed 5 bases and J shed 0 bases, with 8 bases lying between them. Germline-derived CDR1 and CDR2 are SEHNR and FQNEAQ (reference sequence). CDR3 length: 13 amino acids.

This chain uses TRBV27 with TRBJ2-7; a weak D match, TRBD1 (5 bases). This CDR3 region has 15 residues. Germline V lookup: CDR1 MNHEY, CDR2 SMNVEV (reference sequence). The germline V and J ends were trimmed by 6 bases and 0 bases, with 15 bases remaining between them. The CDR3 bases are TGTGCCAGCAGACCCACAGGCGGTAGCTCCTACGAGCAGTACTTC. Protein product: CASRPTGGSSYEQYF.

The chain is built from TRBV2 and TRBJ2-7, with 8 bases that match TRBD2. The trim removed 4 bases at V and 2 bases at J, leaving 4 bases unmatched. CDR1 and CDR2 from the germline V gene are SNHLY and FYNNEI. This CDR3 contains 14 residues. The DNA for the CDR3 is TGTGCCAGCAGTGTTGTTAGCGGGACCTACGAGCAGTACTTC. This codes for CASSVVSGTYEQYF.